This is a list of T cell receptor beta chains from one sample in a study of shared clonotypes between healthy human individuals. TCRdb keeps only in-frame clones here, not all; method: immunoSEQ multiplex PCR. The sample records millions of clones, about 93% being singletons. Sequences were obtained from naive CD8+ T cells from PBMCs. The receptors were sampled from a man younger than 35 in good health. Some clones in this sample may be carry-over from other donors' samples. CDR3s include the opening cysteine and the closing phenylalanine or tryptophan. D genes are given only for firm matches. Clone size is not always given. Where it is, it says once, few, many or a class for expanded clones.

>TRBJ1-1|NA|TRBD1|TRBV4-1|15
TGCGCCAGCAGCCAGCCGGGACAGGGAAAGGCTGAAGCTTTCTTT
CASSQPGQGKAEAFF
>TRBJ2-7|NA|TRBD2|TRBV27|13
TGTGCCAGCAGTTACGGGACTAGCGACGAGCAGTACTTC
CASSYGTSDEQYF
>TRBJ2-1|NA|TRBD2|TRBV9|15
TGTGCCAGCACCTTGAGCGGGAGATCCTACAATGAGCAGTTCTTC
CASTLSGRSYNEQFF
>TRBJ2-2|NA|NA|TRBV9|17
TGTGCCAGCAGCGCCCCCCAGGGTATCGCGAACACCGGGGAGCTGTTTTTT
CASSAPQGIANTGELFF
>TRBJ1-2|NA|NA|TRBV5-6|15
TGTGCCAGCAGCTTGCTGGCAGCGCTGGCCTATGGCTACACCTTC
CASSLLAALAYGYTF
>TRBJ2-3|once|TRBD2|TRBV15|19
TGTGCCACCAGCAGAGATAGGTTGTTGCGGGAGGGCCTAACAGATACGCAGTATTTT
CATSRDRLLREGLTDTQYF
>TRBJ2-1|NA|TRBD2|TRBV7-2|16
TGTGCCAGCAGCTTACCTAGCGGGACCTCCTACAATGAGCAGTTCTTC
CASSLPSGTSYNEQFF
>TRBJ1-3|NA|NA|TRBV18|13
TGTGCCAGCTCACCAAGGGGGATGGACACCATATATTTT
CASSPRGMDTIYF
>TRBJ2-3|few|TRBD2|TRBV19|15
TGTGCCAGTAGTGCCGGGACTAGCGGGACAGATACGCAGTATTTT
CASSAGTSGTDTQYF
>TRBJ2-2|NA|NA|TRBV28|15
TGTGCCAGCAGCCCGTCTCCCAAGAACACCGGGGAGCTGTTTTTT
CASSPSPKNTGELFF
>TRBJ1-2|NA|TRBD1|TRBV2|12
TGTGCCAGCAGTGAGTCTCGGGACAGGGGCTTCTTC
CASSESRDRGFF
>TRBJ2-5|NA|NA|TRBV7-9|12
TGTGCCAGCAGCTTAGTCTTGGAGACCCAGTACTTC
CASSLVLETQYF
>TRBJ2-7|NA|TRBD1|TRBV6-5|14
TGTGCCAGCAGGATGGACAGGCGAGAATACGAGCAGTACTTC
CASRMDRREYEQYF
>TRBJ1-5|few|TRBD1|TRBV9|14
TGTGCCAGCGCCCGACAGGGGTCCAATCAGCCCCAGCATTTT
CASARQGSNQPQHF
>TRBJ1-2|NA|NA|TRBV6-1|15
TGTGCCAGCAGTGAAAAAAGCATGAGGGGTTATGGCTACACCTTC
CASSEKSMRGYGYTF
>TRBJ2-5|once|TRBD1|TRBV2|17
TGTGCCAGCAGTACGAGTCCCGGGACAGGGCCGAAGGAGACCCAGTACTTC
CASSTSPGTGPKETQYF
>TRBJ2-3|NA|TRBD1|TRBV28|14
TGTGCCAGCAGTTTGAGGCAGGGGGCAGATACGCAGTATTTT
CASSLRQGADTQYF
>TRBJ2-7|NA|NA|TRBV19|14
TGTGCCAGTAGTACCGCGGGACAGACCTACGAGCAGTACTTC
CASSTAGQTYEQYF
>TRBJ2-2|once|NA|TRBV19|16
TGTGCCAGTAGTAGAAGACGCGGAATAAACACCGGGGAGCTGTTTTTT
CASSRRRGINTGELFF
>TRBJ1-3|once|NA|TRBV4-1|15
TGCGCCAGCAGCCAACAGGACTTCTCTGGAAACACCATATATTTT
CASSQQDFSGNTIYF
>TRBJ1-5|NA|TRBD1|TRBV15|15
TGTGCCACCAGCCGGACCGGGACAGCTCATCAGCCCCAGCATTTT
CATSRTGTAHQPQHF
>TRBJ1-4|once|NA|TRBV5-1|13
TGCGCCAGCAGCCTGGGAGTGGGGGAAAAACTGTTTTTT
CASSLGVGEKLFF
>TRBJ2-3|NA|NA|TRBV19|12
TGTGCCAGTAACGTGGGCACAGATACGCAGTATTTT
CASNVGTDTQYF
>TRBJ1-5|NA|NA|TRBV11-2|15
TGTGCCAGCAGCCCGTCCCCCACTGGCAATCAGCCCCAGCATTTT
CASSPSPTGNQPQHF
>TRBJ1-6|NA|NA|TRBV5-1|19
TGCGCCAGCAGCTTGGTTGGGACCTCGGGCGGATCCTATAATTCACCCCTCCACTTT
CASSLVGTSGGSYNSPLHF
>TRBJ1-1|few|TRBD1|TRBV29-1|13
TGCAGCGTTGAAGGACAGGGGATCGCTGAAGCTTTCTTT
CSVEGQGIAEAFF
>TRBJ1-5|NA|NA|TRBV7-9|16
TGTGCCAGCAGCTTAGGGGATGCAGGGCTAGTGCAGCCCCAGCATTTT
CASSLGDAGLVQPQHF
>TRBJ1-3|NA|NA|TRBV7-2|15
TGTGCCAGCAGCCCCTGGGAGGGGCCTGGAAACACCATATATTTT
CASSPWEGPGNTIYF